This T cell receptor beta chain is drawn from a study of immune characterization of retroperitoneal liposarcoma. The length of the CDR3 is 15 residues. Per germline, CDR1 MNHEY and CDR2 SVGAGI. Between the trimmed V and J ends, which lost 5 bases and 6 bases, there was a span of 16 bases. TCRdb processed the PCR reads anew with MiXCR; each CDR3 protein has one entry. The sample lists fewer than 9,500 distinct CDR3 sequences, over 40% occurring once. Sequencing was performed on tumor tissue. The TCR sequence derives from a male donor with retroperitoneal liposarcoma. J is TRBJ2-2 and V is TRBV6-5, with D tentatively TRBD2 (5 bases). The chain's CDR3 is CASSELAGWAGELFF. Written as DNA, the CDR3 is TGTGCCAGCAGTGAATTGGCGGGTTGGGCCGGGGAGCTGTTTTTT.